The sequence of this T cell receptor (beta chain) was determined in a study of blood T cell repertoires in COVID-19. Looking at the study overall: Sample material is recorded as cDNA or gDNA derived from T cells, B-cell-depleted T cells, or PBMCs.

Profiled with immunoSEQ multiplex PCR; TCRdb holds only in-frame clones, not every one. The repertoire holds 250,000 to 350,000 clones, about 85% seen once, with approximately 5% in the top ten. Per germline, CDR1 SGHRS and CDR2 YFSETQ. V lost 0 bases and J lost 3, with 15 bases in between. The CDR3 consists of 17 residues. Sequencing was done on a sample of PBMCs or T cells enriched from blood (not recorded which). The chain is built from TRBV5-1 and TRBJ1-4; weak D call: TRBD1 (5 bases). The receptor comes from a woman aged 25 to 39 who had recovered from COVID-19. CDR3 region: CASSLEGGAAANEKLFF. The CDR3 coding sequence is TGCGCCAGCAGCTTGGAAGGTGGGGCGGCGGCTAATGAAAAACTGTTTTTT.